Below are 8 T cell receptor beta chains sequenced from a single sample in a study of T cell repertoires in cytomegalovirus infection. TCRdb reanalysed the reads using MiXCR and keeps one entry per CDR3 protein. The sample lists fewer than 1,000,000 distinct CDR3 sequences, 30% to 40% occurring once. These TCRs' antigens remain unknown. The sample in question was cultured CD8+ T cells from PBMCs, obtained from culture after CMV antigen stimulation. The receptors originated from a human donor in good health (CMV status not recorded). Some clones in this sample may be carry-over from other donors' samples.

The chain links TRBV6-1 to TRBJ1-2; TRBD1 matches at 7 bases. This CDR3 is built from 16 residues. Trimming at V came to 5 bases and at J to 4 bases, leaving 13 bases not matched to a gene. Germline V gene lookup returns CDR1 MNHNS and CDR2 SASEGT. Written as DNA, the CDR3 is TGTGCCAGCAGTCCCCGGGACAGTCGAAAAATCTATGGCTACACCTTC. Residues: CASSPRDSRKIYGYTF.

This clonotype was detected only a few times. The genes are TRBV24-1 and TRBJ2-2; the D call may be TRBD1 or TRBD2 (5 bases each). Germline-derived CDR1 and CDR2 are KGHDR and SFDVKD. This CDR3 region has 15 residues. V was trimmed by 6 bases and J by 4 bases, leaving 14 bases between them. CDR3 region: CATSPPGRITGELFF. The CDR3 DNA reads as TGTGCCACCAGTCCTCCGGGACGTATCACCGGGGAGCTGTTTTTT.

This sequence joins TRBV12-5 and TRBJ2-5; 8 positions match TRBD2. CDR1 LGHNT and CDR2 FRNRAP come from the germline V gene. V shed 5 bases and J 5 bases; nucleotides not matched to a gene: 10. This CDR3 has 15 amino acids. The CDR3 sequence is CASGAFLAGWETQYF. The CDR3 nucleotides are TGTGCTAGTGGTGCCTTCCTAGCGGGCTGGGAGACCCAGTACTTC.

The chain links TRBV20-1 to TRBJ2-1, with no clear D. Germline CDR1 reads DFQATT; CDR2 reads SNEGSKA (reference sequence). V was pared by 3 bases and J by 9 bases, with 12 bases between. CDR3 length: 12 amino acids. The CDR3 nucleotides read TGCAGTGCTAGCCACAAATTGAGTGAGCAGTTCTTC. Translated: CSASHKLSEQFF.

This clonotype was observed at least ten times. This rearrangement joins TRBV7-8 to TRBJ1-5, with a possible D match to TRBD1 (5 bases). With 5 bases removed from V and 0 bases from J, the gap between germline ends came to 17 bases. The CDR3 contains 17 residues. Germline loops: CDR1 SGHVS, CDR2 FQNEAQ. CDR3 region: CASSTSPQGSSNQPQHF. Written as DNA, the CDR3 is TGTGCCAGCAGCACCTCCCCTCAGGGCTCTAGCAATCAGCCCCAGCATTTT. The variable domain in full, with the rest retrieved from reference TRBV7-8 and TRBJ1-5, is GAGVSQSPRYKVAKRGQDVALRCDPISGHVSLFWYQQALGQGPEFLTYFQNEAQLDKSGLPSDRFFAERPEGSVSTLKIQRTQQEDSAVYLCASSTSPQGSSNQPQHFGDGTRLSIL.

This clonotype was observed at least ten times. The CDR3 here is CASRGGGVGTEAFF. The CDR3 region has the DNA TGTGCCAGCCGGGGAGGGGGCGTCGGCACTGAAGCTTTCTTT. This chain links TRBV7-9 with TRBJ1-1; TRBD1 matches at 7 bases. Germline V gene sequence: CDR1 SEHNR, CDR2 FQNEAQ (reference sequence). The CDR3 covers 14 residues. Trimming took 8 bases from V and 4 from J; bases not matched to a gene: 10.

This clonotype has more than one count but fewer than ten. J is TRBJ1-1 and V is TRBV12-3 or TRBV12-4; 7 bases align to TRBD1. The CDR3 is 14 residues long. Germline trimming cut 2 bases from V and 7 bases from J; bases unmatched to any gene: 7. CDR3 protein: CASSLRLGGIEAFF. The CDR3 bases are TGTGCCAGCAGTTTACGGTTAGGGGGCATTGAAGCTTTCTTT.

CDR3 protein: CASSQGTAHGETQYF. CDR3 DNA: TGCGCCAGCAGCCAGGGGACAGCCCACGGAGAGACCCAGTACTTC. The chain combines TRBV4-3 with TRBJ2-5; 7 bases agree with TRBD1. V lost 3 bases and J lost 4; bases outside the gene matches: 8. The length of the CDR3 is 15 residues. Germline V gives CDR1 LGHNA, CDR2 YSLEER.